This entry lists 14 T cell receptor beta chains sequenced from one sample in a study of blood T cell repertoires in COVID-19. Assay used: immunoSEQ multiplex PCR; TCRdb lists only in-frame clones, some missing. The sample gives 75,000 to 95,000 clones, 60% to 80% of which show up once; around 34% is in the top ten. The sample comprised peripheral blood. The source of these receptors is a man aged 60-69 years with COVID-19, enrolled during active disease.

V usage is TRBV2 and J usage is TRBJ1-6; D remains ambiguous. Germline V lookup: CDR1 SNHLY, CDR2 FYNNEI. This CDR3 contains 15 residues. V lost 3 bases and J 6 bases, leaving 12 bases between the germline ends. CDR3 bases: TGTGCCAGCAGTGATGGGAGACTAGCTAATTCACCCCTCCACTTT. The encoded protein is CASSDGRLANSPLHF.

The chain is built from TRBV6-5 and TRBJ2-7, with a weak D call TRBD2 (5 bases). The V end lost 0 bases, the J end lost 3 bases, and 9 bases lay between the germline ends. CDR3 length: 14 amino acids. Germline-derived CDR1 and CDR2 are MNHEY and SVGAGI. The CDR3 nucleotides read TGTGCCAGCAGTTACTCGCGGGCTGGCTACGAGCAGTACTTC. Amino acids: CASSYSRAGYEQYF.

This chain links TRBV2 with TRBJ1-3; D remains ambiguous. The CDR3 totals 14 residues. V was pared by 8 bases and J by 4 bases, with 15 bases between. CDR1 is SNHLY and CDR2 is FYNNEI in the germline V gene. CDR3 coding DNA: TGTGCCAGCGGGCCGAGGGTTGCGGGAAACACCATATATTTT. Amino acid sequence: CASGPRVAGNTIYF.

The count of this clone is one. CDR3 in DNA: TGTGCCAGCCAGGGACTAGTCTCTACGCAGTATTTT. Translation gives CASQGLVSTQYF. V gene TRBV6-5 combines with J gene TRBJ2-3; 8 nucleotides agree with TRBD2. The J segment lost 8 bases and the V segment lost 8 bases, leaving 6 bases of the junction unmatched. The CDR3 length is 12 residues. The V gene's germline CDR1 is MNHEY and CDR2 SVGAGI.

The rearrangement links TRBV7-8 to TRBJ2-3; 15 positions match TRBD2. The V gene's germline CDR1 is SGHVS and CDR2 FQNEAQ. The length of the CDR3 is 16 residues. The ends lost 5 bases at V and 3 bases at J; junction bases unmatched: 3. The CDR3 region has the DNA TGTGCCAGCAGCGTCGGGACTAGCGGGGGGACAGATACGCAGTATTTT. This encodes CASSVGTSGGTDTQYF.

V gene TRBV5-6 combines with J gene TRBJ1-1, with TRBD1 matching over 8 bases. This CDR3 is 16 amino acids long. Trimming cost V 4 bases and J 4 bases; bases outside gene matches: 12. Germline loops: CDR1 SGHDT, CDR2 YYEEEE. In nucleotides, the CDR3 is TGTGCCAGCAGCCGCGACATGGACAGGGTGGGCACTGAAGCTTTCTTT. It yields the protein CASSRDMDRVGTEAFF.

The J gene is TRBJ2-7, the V gene TRBV7-8; 12 bases map to TRBD1. The V and J ends lost 5 bases and 5 bases, in that order; junction bases with no gene match: 7. The CDR3 loop spans 15 amino acids. Germline V gene sequence: CDR1 SGHVS, CDR2 FQNEAQ. CDR3 nucleotides: TGTGCCAGCAGCGCTTTCGGGACAGGGGGCCACGAGCAGTACTTC. It specifies CASSAFGTGGHEQYF.

This clone was seen a few times. V and J are TRBV18 and TRBJ2-7, with TRBD1 matching 7 bases. Losses at the gene ends were 5 bases for V and 4 bases for J; bases not matched to a gene: 8. Germline V gene data show CDR1 as KGHSH and CDR2 as LQKENI. The CDR3 length is 14 residues. CDR3 sequence: CASSSDRFRYEQYF. CDR3 DNA sequence: TGTGCCAGCTCATCGGACAGGTTTAGATACGAGCAGTACTTC. Full variable domain (remainder filled in from reference TRBV18 and TRBJ2-7): NAGVMQNPRHLVRRRGQEARLRCSPMKGHSHVYWYRQLPEEGLKFMVYLQKENIIDESGMPKERFSAEFPKEGPSILRIQQVVRGDSAAYFCASSSDRFRYEQYFGPGTRLTVT.

The chain combines TRBV9 with TRBJ1-1; 9 bases agree with TRBD1. The CDR3 has 14 residues. With V trimmed by 0 bases and J by 5 bases, 2 bases remained unmatched. Germline CDR1 SGDLS, CDR2 YYNGEE. This CDR3 reads CASSVVDRGTEAFF. The CDR3 nucleotides read TGTGCCAGCAGCGTAGTCGACAGGGGGACTGAAGCTTTCTTT.

This clone came up many times. The chain has TRBV5-6 and TRBJ2-7; D gene ambiguous. The length of the CDR3 is 11 residues. The V end was cut by 5 bases, the J end by 2 bases, with 5 bases between. In germline, CDR1 is SGHDT, CDR2 YYEEEE. Here the CDR3 DNA reads TGTGCCAGCAGTTCCGCCTACGAGCAGTACTTC. Translated, it gives CASSSAYEQYF.

V and J are TRBV21-1 and TRBJ1-1. TRBV21-1 is classified as a pseudogene. The length of the CDR3 is 14 residues. CDR3 coding DNA: TGTGCCAGCACCGTGAGAGCCCTGAACACTGAAGCTTTCTTT. It translates to CASTVRALNTEAFF.

This chain uses TRBV2 with TRBJ2-7; TRBD1 matches at 8 bases. This CDR3 has 13 amino acids. V shed 3 bases, J shed 6 bases, and the junction held 4 bases outside the gene matches. Germline CDR1 reads SNHLY; CDR2 reads FYNNEI. The CDR3 sequence is CASSEDRAFEQYF. For the CDR3, the DNA is TGTGCCAGCAGTGAGGACAGGGCTTTCGAGCAGTACTTC.

V and J are TRBV6-5 and TRBJ2-3, with TRBD2 matching over 7 bases. The ends lost 10 bases at V and 2 bases at J; junction bases unmatched: 6. The CDR3 totals 13 residues. Germline CDR1 and CDR2: MNHEY and SVGAGI. The CDR3 bases are TGTGCCACGGGACTAAGATTCACAGATACGCAGTATTTT. It translates to CATGLRFTDTQYF.

This clone was picked up a small number of times. The V gene is TRBV7-3, the J gene TRBJ2-1, with 8 bases matching TRBD1. Trimming took 5 bases from V and 8 from J; bases not matched to a gene: 17. Germline values: CDR1 SGHTA, CDR2 FQGTGA. This CDR3 has 17 amino acids. This CDR3 is CASSPGRGRPRDDEQFF. In DNA form, the CDR3 reads TGTGCCAGCAGCCCCGGCAGGGGGCGGCCCCGAGACGATGAGCAGTTCTTC.